This T cell receptor (beta chain) came from a study of beta chain features in type 1 diabetes. As for the study in general: Age, gender and cell yields were alike across patients and healthy donors.

About this clone itself: Its antigen remains unknown.

The V gene end was trimmed by 2 bases and the J gene end by 5 bases; junction bases not matched to a gene: 10. Germline V lookup: CDR1 GTSNPN, CDR2 SVGIG (reference sequence). This CDR3 comprises 15 residues. Each sorted fraction was over 95% pure. Regarding the study as a whole: Among patients, naive, central memory and Treg TCRB repertoires appeared more similar than among healthy donors. Moderately but significantly shorter TCRB CDR3s were found in Type 1 diabetes patients in all four CD4+ subsets.

Expressed TCRB transcripts were sequenced because the isolated RNA had all been reverse transcribed beforehand. Here immunoSEQ multiplex PCR was the method, and the copy in TCRdb shows in-frame clones only, minus some. Here the sample spans hundreds of thousands of clones, 7% to 10% being singletons. The receptor was derived from a young man with type 1 diabetes. Material: central memory CD4+ T cells from blood. The J gene is TRBJ2-5, the V gene TRBV30; 8 positions match TRBD1. CDR3 in DNA: TGTGCCTGGAGTCCCCGGCAGGGGGCTGTGGAGACCCAGTACTTC. Its protein is CAWSPRQGAVETQYF.